This T cell receptor (beta chain) was captured by sequencing in a study of blood T cell repertoires in COVID-19. Study-wide background: The origin of the acute and convalescent COVID-19 samples was the United States, Italy and Spain. The analysed material was cDNA or gDNA that came from T cells, B-cell-depleted T cells, or PBMCs.

Authors' data handling: Nucleated cell counts were estimated from reference gene primer amplification. Produced via immunoSEQ multiplex PCR; TCRdb's table is partial and in-frame only. V and J calls and clone size are copied from that table; D and trimming were computed from the DNA. Counted here are roughly 120,000 clones, approximately 85% occurring once; the ten biggest clones make up around 5%. In its sample, this clone is medium-sized. The CDR3 consists of 13 residues. The V end was cut by 5 bases, the J end by 5 bases, with 12 bases between. The germline gives CDR1 SEHNR, CDR2 FQNEAQ (reference sequence).

The source of this sequence is a human donor in a cohort sampled during active COVID-19. V is TRBV7-9 and J is TRBJ2-5, with D tentatively TRBD2 (5 bases). The sequencing sample was made of peripheral blood. In DNA form, the CDR3 reads TGTGCCAGCAGCCTCCACCAGCGGGAGACCCAGTACTTC. It specifies CASSLHQRETQYF.